The next 9 T cell receptor beta chains were all read from a single sample in a study of T cell repertoires in aging, cancer and after chemotherapy. A mixed TRB-A/B primer pool amplified rearranged TRB by multiplex touch-down PCR. TCRdb recomputed calls from the multiplex PCR reads with MiXCR, one row per CDR3 protein. This table holds 9,500 to 13,000 distinct CDR3 sequences, less than 30% found once. Peripheral blood genomic DNA, not sorted cells or RNA, was the template. Sequencing was performed on blood. All receptors derive from a human donor in good health.

This clonotype came up a few times. The rearrangement uses TRBV5-1 and TRBJ2-2; D is unresolved. Trimming left V 6 bases short and J 7 bases short, with 16 bases between. Germline CDR1 reads SGHRS; CDR2 reads YFSETQ. CDR3 length: 14 amino acids. CDR3: CASNAGSTHGELFF. The CDR3 DNA is TGCGCCAGCAACGCCGGGTCAACCCACGGGGAGCTGTTTTTT. The whole variable domain, remainder taken from reference TRBV5-1 and TRBJ2-2, is KAGVTQTPRYLIKTRGQQVTLSCSPISGHRSVSWYQQTPGQGLQFLFEYFSETQRNKGNFPGRFSGRQFSNSRSEMNVSTLELGDSALYLCASNAGSTHGELFFGEGSRLTVL.

This clonotype has just a few counts. The V and J genes are TRBV6-5 and TRBJ2-5, with D possibly being TRBD2 (6 bases). The CDR3 covers 16 residues. Trimming pared 11 bases from V and 0 bases from J, leaving 22 bases between. Germline V gene lookup returns CDR1 MNHEY and CDR2 SVGAGI. The CDR3 reads CAVPREEGWYQETQYF. The DNA for the CDR3 is TGTGCCGTTCCGAGGGAGGAGGGCTGGTACCAAGAGACCCAGTACTTC.

V and J are TRBV19 and TRBJ2-7, with 7 bases fitting TRBD2. In germline, CDR1 is LNHDA, CDR2 SQIVND (reference sequence). The length of the CDR3 is 16 residues. V lost 7 bases, J lost 1 base, and 13 bases stayed unmatched. In nucleotides, the CDR3 is TGTGCCAGTACTTCTGCAGGGCGGACTAGATCCTACGAGCAGTACTTC. It codes for CASTSAGRTRSYEQYF.

Turning to this clonotype: A read error is possible here, since a much larger clone lies one base away. The chain recombines TRBV6-1 with TRBJ2-7, with D possibly called TRBD1 or TRBD2 (5 bases each). This CDR3 spans 15 amino acids. Trimming cost V 8 bases and J 1 base, with 18 bases left between them. Germline CDR1 is MNHNS and CDR2 is SASEGT. CDR3 amino acids: CASGYGTRGSYEQYF. The CDR3 nucleotides read TGTGCCAGCGGTTACGGTACGAGGGGATCCTACGAGCAGTACTTC.

There are a few counts of this clonotype. The rearrangement joins TRBV6-4 to TRBJ1-1; D is ambiguous. Looked up from germline, CDR1 is MRHNA and CDR2 is SNTAGT. Trimming left V 0 bases short and J 1 base short, with 6 bases between. The CDR3 totals 14 residues. CDR3 sequence reads: CASSDSSENTEAFF. The CDR3 region has the DNA TGTGCCAGCAGTGACTCATCAGAGAACACTGAAGCTTTCTTT.

The chain joins TRBV6-5 to TRBJ1-1; D unclear. Per the germline V gene, CDR1 is MNHEY and CDR2 is SVGAGI. This CDR3 spans 15 amino acids. The V and J ends lost 2 bases and 1 base respectively, with 11 bases between them. CDR3 bases: TGTGCCAGCAGTTACGACCGACGGTGGAACACTGAAGCTTTCTTT. This translates into CASSYDRRWNTEAFF.

The V call is TRBV7-9, the J call TRBJ2-1; D is possibly TRBD1 (5 bases). This CDR3 is built from 16 residues. The germline gives CDR1 SEHNR, CDR2 FQNEAQ (reference sequence). V lost 5 bases and J 8 bases, leaving 22 bases between the germline ends. CDR3 loop: CASSTLQGSGPYEQFF. The CDR3 nucleotides read TGTGCCAGCAGCACCCTTCAGGGCTCCGGACCCTATGAGCAGTTCTTC.

V is TRBV5-1 and J is TRBJ2-3, with 8 nucleotides matching TRBD1. The CDR3 is made up of 16 amino acids. Germline trimming cut 2 bases from V and 0 bases from J; bases unmatched to any gene: 5. The V gene's germline CDR1 is SGHRS and CDR2 YFSETQ. CDR3 coding DNA: TGCGCCAGCAGCTTCCCGGACAGGGATAGCACAGATACGCAGTATTTT. Protein sequence: CASSFPDRDSTDTQYF.

This clonotype qualifies as medium-sized. The genes are TRBV7-2 and TRBJ1-5, with D unresolved. The CDR3 sequence is 14 residues long. Germline V gene sequence: CDR1 SGHTA, CDR2 FQGNSA. V dropped 5 bases and J dropped 5 bases, with 13 bases sitting between them. The CDR3 protein is CASSPTGSYQPQHF. As DNA, the CDR3 is TGTGCCAGCAGCCCAACCGGTTCTTATCAGCCCCAGCATTTT.